This T cell receptor beta chain was captured by sequencing in a study of OX40 agonist ivuxolimab in advanced cancers. This clone was counted at least ten times. The antigen is not known. Different DNA sequences within this sample yield the same CDR3. Sampled blood was obtained at baseline, cycle 4 day 1, and cycle 7 day 1. The method was immunoSEQ multiplex PCR; TCRdb's version includes in-frame clones alone and lacks a portion of them. The repertoire holds approximately 71,000 clones, with 82% as singletons. Study observations and caveats: There were, on average, more expanded clones in CD8+ T cells than in CD4+.

V shed 0 bases and J shed 0 bases, with 10 bases lying between them. The CDR3 has 17 residues. This sequence originates from an adult with an advanced solid tumor such as melanoma, head and neck, liver or kidney cancer. The chain recombines TRBV5-3 with TRBJ1-6, with D uncertain. TRBV5-3 has ORF status, its function being uncertain. The sample in question was CD4+ or CD8+ T cells sorted from blood, obtained in a trial of the OX40 agonist ivuxolimab. CDR3 in amino acids: CARSLAEASSYNSPLHF. Here the CDR3 DNA reads TGTGCCAGAAGCTTGGCCGAGGCGAGCTCCTATAATTCACCCCTCCACTTT.